This paragraph reports one T cell receptor beta chain. This clonotype was seen a few times. Its antigen is not yet known. No clone much larger than this one lies a single base away; base qualities are absent. The sample is drawn from a study of T cells of healthy individuals (dated by TCRdb to the late 2010s). Libraries came from 5' RACE. Sequenced using an Illumina MiSeq. In TCRdb, the public reads were trimmed at Q25 with fastp and aligned with MiXCR, with productive beta chains retained. Rows with a matching CDR3 protein are joined into one entry that keeps the most common DNA and genes. Within this sample are 40,000 to 65,000 distinct CDR3 sequences, with around 15% of them counted one time only. The ten largest clones take up about 16% of the sample. Trimming removed 3 bases from V and 4 bases from J, leaving 16 bases between the germline ends. Spanning cysteine to phenylalanine, the CDR3 consists of 15 amino acids. Solely the CDR3 DNA is kept, with 45 bases framed from the first base. The germline V gene yields SGHTS for CDR1 and YDEGEE for CDR2.

Recombination connected TRBV5-8 to TRBJ1-2; perhaps TRBD1 is the D gene, with 5 bases matching. This sequence was found in a human donor in good health. The base sequence is TGTGCCAGCAGCTCCAGGGTAATGGAGGCCTATGGCTACACCTTC. The resulting protein is CASSSRVMEAYGYTF.